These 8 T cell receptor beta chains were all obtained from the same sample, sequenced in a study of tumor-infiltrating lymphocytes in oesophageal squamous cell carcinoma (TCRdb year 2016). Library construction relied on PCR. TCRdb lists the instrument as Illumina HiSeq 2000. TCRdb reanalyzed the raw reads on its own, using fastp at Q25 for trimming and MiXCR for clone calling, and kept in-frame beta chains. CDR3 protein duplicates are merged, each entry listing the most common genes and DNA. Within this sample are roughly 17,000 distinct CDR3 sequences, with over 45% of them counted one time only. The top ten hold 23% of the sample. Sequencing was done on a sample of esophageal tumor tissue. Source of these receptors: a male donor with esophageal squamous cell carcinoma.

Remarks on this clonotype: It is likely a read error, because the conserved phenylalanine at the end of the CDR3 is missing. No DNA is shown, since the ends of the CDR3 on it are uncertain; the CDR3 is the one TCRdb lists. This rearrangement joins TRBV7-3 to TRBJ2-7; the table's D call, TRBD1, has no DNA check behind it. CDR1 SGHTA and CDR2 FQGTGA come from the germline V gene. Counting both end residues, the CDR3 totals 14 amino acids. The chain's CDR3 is CGSSPGNYGYTFGS.

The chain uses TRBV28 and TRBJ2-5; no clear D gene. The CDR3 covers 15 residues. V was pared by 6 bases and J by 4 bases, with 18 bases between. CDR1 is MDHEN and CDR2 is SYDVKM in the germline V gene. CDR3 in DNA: TGTGCCAGCAGCGCCTATTCAACCAACGGAGAGACCCAGTACTTC. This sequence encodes CASSAYSTNGETQYF. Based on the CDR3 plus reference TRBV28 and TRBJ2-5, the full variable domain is DVKVTQSSRYLVKRTGEKVFLECVQDMDHENMFWYRQDPGLGLRLIYFSYDVKMKEKGDIPEGYSVSREKKERFSLILESASTNQTSMYLCASSAYSTNGETQYFGPGTRLLVL.

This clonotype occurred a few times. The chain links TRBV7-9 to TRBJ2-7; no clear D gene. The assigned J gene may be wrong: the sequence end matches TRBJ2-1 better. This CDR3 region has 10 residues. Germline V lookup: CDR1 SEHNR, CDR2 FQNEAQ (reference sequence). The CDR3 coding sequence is TGTGCCAGCAGCTTCAATGAGCAGTTCTTC. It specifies CASSFNEQFF.

This CDR3 is CASSLLGVQRARTDTQYF. The CDR3 coding sequence is TGTGCCAGCAGCCTATTGGGGGTTCAGCGGGCCCGCACAGATACGCAGTATTTT. The rearrangement links TRBV7-3 to TRBJ2-5; D is possibly TRBD2 (6 bases). The DNA end is more similar to TRBJ2-3, so the J call may be wrong. Germline V gene lookup returns CDR1 SGHTA and CDR2 FQGTGA. This CDR3 has 18 amino acids.

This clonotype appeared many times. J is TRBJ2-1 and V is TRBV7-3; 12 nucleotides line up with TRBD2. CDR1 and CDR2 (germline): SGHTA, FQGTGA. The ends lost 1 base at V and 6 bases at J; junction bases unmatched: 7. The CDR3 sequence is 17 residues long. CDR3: CASSLRPSGGVGNEQFF. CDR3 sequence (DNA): TGTGCCAGCAGCTTAAGGCCTAGCGGGGGGGTGGGCAATGAGCAGTTCTTC.

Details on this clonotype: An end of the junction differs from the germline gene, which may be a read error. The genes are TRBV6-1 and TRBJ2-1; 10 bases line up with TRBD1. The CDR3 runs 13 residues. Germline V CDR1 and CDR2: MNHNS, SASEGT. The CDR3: CASSEAGETGGLF. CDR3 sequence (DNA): TGTGCCAGCAGTGAAGCGGGTGAGACAGGGGGCCTCTTC.

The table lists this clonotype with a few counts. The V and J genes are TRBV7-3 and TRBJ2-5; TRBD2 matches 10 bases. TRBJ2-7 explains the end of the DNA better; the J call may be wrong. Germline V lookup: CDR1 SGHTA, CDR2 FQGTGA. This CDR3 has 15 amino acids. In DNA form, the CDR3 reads TGTGCCAGCAGCCGGGAGGGTAGCGGGGGGTACGAGCAGTACTTC. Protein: CASSREGSGGYEQYF.

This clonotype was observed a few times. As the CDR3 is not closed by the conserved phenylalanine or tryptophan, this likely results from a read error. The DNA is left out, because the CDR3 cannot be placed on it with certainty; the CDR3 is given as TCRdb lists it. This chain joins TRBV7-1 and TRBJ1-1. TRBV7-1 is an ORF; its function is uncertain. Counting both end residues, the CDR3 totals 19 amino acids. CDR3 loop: CASSPAASGIFWNEQFFGP.